Below, 14 T cell receptor beta chains from the same sample are listed, as sequenced in a study of cytomegalovirus exposure and HLA in healthy donors. PCR employed 60 Vbeta and 13 Jbeta primers. TCRdb keeps only in-frame clones here, not all; method: immunoSEQ multiplex PCR. The table has over 95,000 clones, 74% seen once; the top ten hold approximately 1.9%. Sequenced input: PBMCs. The source is a human donor in good health.

The rearrangement links TRBV5-1 to TRBJ2-1; D is undetermined. Per the germline V gene, CDR1 is SGHRS and CDR2 is YFSETQ. Deletions cut 3 bases from V and 4 bases from J, with 14 bases between. This CDR3 comprises 15 residues. Here the CDR3 reads CASSYTVQAYNEQFF. CDR3 sequence (DNA): TGCGCCAGCAGCTATACCGTTCAGGCTTACAATGAGCAGTTCTTC.

The chain couples TRBV6-5 to TRBJ2-7; D gene uncertain. The CDR3 has 14 residues. V shed 0 bases and J shed 1 base, with 7 bases lying between them. Germline CDR1 is MNHEY and CDR2 is SVGAGI. The chain's CDR3 is CASSYSRRSYEQYF. CDR3 nucleotide sequence: TGTGCCAGCAGTTACTCTAGGAGATCCTACGAGCAGTACTTC.

This CDR3 reads CASKRLEKLFF. The CDR3 DNA reads TGTGCCAGCAAACGGTTAGAAAAACTGTTTTTT. The V and J genes are TRBV2 and TRBJ1-4, with D unclear. Trimming shortened V by 7 bases and J by 8 bases, and 8 bases separated the two germline ends. CDR1 is SNHLY, CDR2 FYNNEI, per germline. The CDR3 spans 11 residues.

The chain uses TRBV5-8 and TRBJ2-1; TRBD2 matches 10 bases. This CDR3 is 15 amino acids long. CDR1 and CDR2 (germline): SGHTS, YDEGEE. Trimming cost V 4 bases and J 5 bases; bases outside gene matches: 6. CDR3 region: CASSPGLARNNEQFF. CDR3 in DNA: TGTGCCAGCAGCCCGGGACTAGCGAGGAACAATGAGCAGTTCTTC.

The V gene is TRBV11-1, the J gene TRBJ2-5, with 9 bases that match TRBD2. V lost 1 base and J lost 5; bases outside the gene matches: 11. CDR3 length: 17 amino acids. CDR1 and CDR2 (germline): SGHAT, FQDESV (reference sequence). The CDR3 region is CASSLEFAGGPVETQYF. CDR3 nucleotides: TGTGCCAGCAGCTTAGAATTTGCGGGGGGGCCGGTGGAGACCCAGTACTTC.

The CDR3 loop is CASSFALGQGVIGSYTF. CDR3 coding DNA: TGTGCCAGCAGCTTTGCCTTGGGGCAGGGGGTGATCGGTAGCTACACCTTC. The rearrangement joins TRBV7-9 to TRBJ1-2; TRBD1 aligns across 7 bases. The ends lost 3 bases at V and 9 bases at J; junction bases unmatched: 19. This CDR3 spans 17 amino acids. Looked up from germline, CDR1 is SEHNR and CDR2 is FQNEAQ (reference sequence).

The gene calls are TRBV6-1 and TRBJ1-6; 8 bases are a match to TRBD1. Germline V CDR1 and CDR2: MNHNS, SASEGT. The CDR3 has 14 amino acids. The V gene end was trimmed by 6 bases and the J gene end by 5 bases; junction bases not matched to a gene: 3. For the CDR3, the DNA is TGTGCCAGCAGCTACAGGGGGGATAATTCACCCCTCCACTTT. The encoded protein is CASSYRGDNSPLHF.

This chain uses TRBV5-4 with TRBJ2-7, with TRBD2 matching over 8 bases. The germline V gene has CDR1 SGHNT and CDR2 YYREEE (reference sequence). This CDR3 has 16 residues. Losses at the gene ends were 5 bases for V and 3 bases for J; bases not matched to a gene: 13. The CDR3 spells CASSPTGGGLFYEQYF. The CDR3 DNA is TGTGCCAGCAGTCCCACGGGGGGGGGCCTTTTCTACGAGCAGTACTTC.

The chain links TRBV6-4 to TRBJ2-1, with D possibly being TRBD1 (6 bases). Trimming shortened V by 10 bases and J by 4 bases, and 23 bases separated the two germline ends. The CDR3 sequence is 16 residues long. Germline CDR1 and CDR2: MRHNA and SNTAGT. CDR3 nucleotide sequence: TGTGCCACCGCTGGGAAAATTACAGGGAGATACAATGAGCAGTTCTTC. Translated, it gives CATAGKITGRYNEQFF.

This clone has just one count. V is TRBV2 and J is TRBJ1-2, with D tentatively TRBD1 (6 bases). CDR1 and CDR2 (germline): SNHLY, FYNNEI. Trimming left V 4 bases short and J 6 bases short, with 9 bases between. The CDR3 is made up of 12 amino acids. CDR3 in DNA: TGTGCCAGCAGTGCCCGACAGGATGGCTACACCTTC. As protein: CASSARQDGYTF.

V usage is TRBV6-5 and J usage is TRBJ2-2; TRBD1 might be the D (6 bases). The V end lost 7 bases, the J end lost 6 bases, and 18 bases lay between the germline ends. Germline V lookup: CDR1 MNHEY, CDR2 SVGAGI. There are 15 residues in the CDR3. In nucleotides, the CDR3 is TGTGCCAGCAAGAGGGTTACAGGGCATTCCGGGGAGCTGTTTTTT. Its protein product is CASKRVTGHSGELFF.

This sequence joins TRBV10-1 and TRBJ1-5, with 11 positions matching TRBD1. With 0 bases clipped from V and 2 bases from J, the junction kept 12 bases outside the gene matches. Germline V CDR1 and CDR2: WNHNN, SYGVQD (reference sequence). This CDR3 comprises 20 residues. The CDR3 here is CASSESPPRTGGKGNQPQHF. The DNA for the CDR3 is TGCGCCAGCAGTGAGTCCCCCCCCCGGACAGGGGGCAAGGGCAATCAGCCCCAGCATTTT.

The gene calls are TRBV19 and TRBJ2-6; 9 bases match TRBD1. CDR1 and CDR2 (germline): LNHDA, SQIVND (reference sequence). The CDR3 length is 20 residues. The trim removed 5 bases at V and 0 bases at J, leaving 14 bases unmatched. The CDR3 sequence: CASSPLYGGTGSSGANVLTF. The CDR3 coding sequence is TGTGCCAGTAGTCCCCTATACGGGGGGACAGGGAGCTCTGGGGCCAACGTCCTGACTTTC.

The V and J genes are TRBV28 and TRBJ1-1; D is perhaps TRBD1 (6 bases). CDR1 is MDHEN and CDR2 is SYDVKM in the germline V gene. V dropped 7 bases and J dropped 5 bases, with 20 bases sitting between them. This CDR3 has 15 amino acids. The CDR3 loop reads CASNLPGPQGTEAFF. CDR3 DNA: TGTGCCAGCAACTTACCCGGGCCTCAGGGGACTGAAGCTTTCTTT.